This T cell receptor beta chain was sequenced in a study of high-grade serous ovarian cancer treatment subgroups. Study details: Each sample yielded on average roughly 7,000 unique TCR beta rearrangements from around 15,000 reads. Points from the study as a whole: Repertoire similarity ranged about 0.095 to 0.8 between tumors of one patient.

The tumor samples were collected prior to definitive surgery or chemotherapy. The CDR3 spans 16 residues. Germline V lookup: CDR1 GTSNPN, CDR2 SVGIG (reference sequence). J lost 0 bases, V lost 1 base, and 6 bases had no gene match. Method: immunoSEQ multiplex PCR; TCRdb's copy keeps in-frame clones and lacks some. The table includes around 5,200 clones, roughly 80% detected once. About this clone itself: Its antigen is as yet unknown.

The genes are TRBV30 and TRBJ1-2; TRBD1 aligns across 9 bases. The specimen was tumor tissue. This TCR came from a human donor with high-grade serous ovarian cancer. The CDR3 reads CAWSGTGVLTNYGYTF. In DNA form, the CDR3 reads TGTGCCTGGAGTGGGACAGGGGTTCTTACTAACTATGGCTACACCTTC.